What follows are 6 T cell receptor beta chains derived from one specimen sequenced in a study of shared clonotypes between healthy human individuals. Sequencing was performed with immunoSEQ multiplex PCR; in TCRdb, only in-frame clones are kept and a portion is missing. The sample holds under 2.5 million clones, 85% to 95% seen once. The sample consisted of naive CD4+ T cells from PBMCs. Subset reported: CD45RA+ positively selected. The receptors stem from a man younger than 30 in good health. Some clones in this sample may be carry-over from other donors' samples.

The chain links TRBV11-2 to TRBJ2-5; D uncertain. This CDR3 comprises 12 residues. CDR1 is SGHAT, CDR2 FQNNGV, per germline. V was shortened by 5 bases and J by 5 bases, with 9 bases between the two germline ends. This chain's CDR3 is CASSQLGETQYF. For the CDR3, the DNA is TGTGCCAGCAGCCAACTGGGGGAGACCCAGTACTTC.

V usage is TRBV30 and J usage is TRBJ2-7, with TRBD2 identical over 8 bases. Per germline, CDR1 GTSNPN and CDR2 SVGIG (reference sequence). After removal of 5 bases from V and 6 bases from J, the junction contained 12 bases not matched to a gene. The CDR3 is 14 amino acids. The CDR3 is CAWAQTGTSGEQYF. CDR3 in DNA: TGTGCCTGGGCCCAAACCGGGACTAGTGGCGAGCAGTACTTC.

The table lists this clone with a count of one. The chain employs TRBV5-1 and TRBJ1-2; 7 bases match TRBD1. V was pared by 3 bases and J by 0 bases, with 11 bases of the junction left unmatched. Germline CDR1 reads SGHRS; CDR2 reads YFSETQ. The CDR3 totals 17 residues. The CDR3 is CASSWANPGQTNYGYTF. In nucleotides, the CDR3 is TGCGCCAGCAGCTGGGCTAATCCGGGACAGACTAACTATGGCTACACCTTC.

This chain connects TRBV19 to TRBJ1-2; D is possibly TRBD1 (6 bases). The germline V gene encodes CDR1 LNHDA and CDR2 SQIVND (reference sequence). CDR3 length: 16 residues. V gave up 5 bases and J gave up 4 bases, with 20 bases separating them. The CDR3 is CASSERTATPIYGYTF. The DNA for the CDR3 is TGTGCCAGTAGTGAAAGGACAGCCACGCCGATCTATGGCTACACCTTC.

This clone was detected only a few times. Other DNA sequences in this specimen translate into the identical CDR3. This rearrangement joins TRBV2 to TRBJ2-7, with D possibly being TRBD1 or TRBD2 (5 bases each). CDR1 is SNHLY and CDR2 is FYNNEI in the germline V gene. Trimming shortened V by 5 bases and J by 0 bases, and 8 bases separated the two germline ends. CDR3 length: 13 residues. The CDR3 loop is CASSRDPSYEQYF. The DNA for the CDR3 is TGTGCCAGCAGTCGGGACCCCTCCTACGAGCAGTACTTC.

Details on this clone: The same CDR3 arises from other DNA sequences in this sample as well. The CDR3 reads CASSRLAGELFF. The CDR3 DNA follows: TGTGCCAGCAGTAGACTAGCCGGGGAGCTGTTTTTT. The chain couples TRBV28 to TRBJ2-2; possible D gene TRBD2, 6 bases. V was shortened by 5 bases and J by 6 bases, with 7 bases between the two germline ends. The CDR3 consists of 12 residues. Germline V gene sequence: CDR1 MDHEN, CDR2 SYDVKM. Based on the CDR3 plus reference TRBV28 and TRBJ2-2, the full variable domain is DVKVTQSSRYLVKRTGEKVFLECVQDMDHENMFWYRQDPGLGLRLIYFSYDVKMKEKGDIPEGYSVSREKKERFSLILESASTNQTSMYLCASSRLAGELFFGEGSRLTVL.